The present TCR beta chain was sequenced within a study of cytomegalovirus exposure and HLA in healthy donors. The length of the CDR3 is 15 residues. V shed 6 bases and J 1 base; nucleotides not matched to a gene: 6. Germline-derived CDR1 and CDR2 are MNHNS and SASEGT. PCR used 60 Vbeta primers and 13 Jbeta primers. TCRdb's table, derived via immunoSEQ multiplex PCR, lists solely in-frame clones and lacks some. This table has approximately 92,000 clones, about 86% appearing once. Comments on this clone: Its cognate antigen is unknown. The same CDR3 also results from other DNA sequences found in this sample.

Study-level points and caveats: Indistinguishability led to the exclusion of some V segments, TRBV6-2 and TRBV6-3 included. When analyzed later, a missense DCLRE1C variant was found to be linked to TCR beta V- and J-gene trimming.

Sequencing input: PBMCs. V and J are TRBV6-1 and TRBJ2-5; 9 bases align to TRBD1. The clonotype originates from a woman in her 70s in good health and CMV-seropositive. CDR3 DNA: TGTGCCAGCAGCTTGGGGACAGGGACCCAAGAGACCCAGTACTTC. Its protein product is CASSLGTGTQETQYF.